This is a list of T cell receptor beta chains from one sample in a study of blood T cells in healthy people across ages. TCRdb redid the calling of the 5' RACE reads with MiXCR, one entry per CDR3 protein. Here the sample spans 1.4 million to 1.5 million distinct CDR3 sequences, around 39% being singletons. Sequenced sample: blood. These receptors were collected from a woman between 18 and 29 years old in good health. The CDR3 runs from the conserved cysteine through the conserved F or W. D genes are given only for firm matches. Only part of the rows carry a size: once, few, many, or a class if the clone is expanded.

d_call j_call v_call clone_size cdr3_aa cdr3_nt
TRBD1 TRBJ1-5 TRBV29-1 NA CSVGTGGNQPQHF TGCAGCGTTGGCACAGGGGGAAATCAGCCCCAGCATTTT
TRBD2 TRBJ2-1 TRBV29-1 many CSVVVVGGSYNEQFF TGCAGCGTTGTCGTCGTGGGGGGGTCCTACAATGAGCAGTTCTTC
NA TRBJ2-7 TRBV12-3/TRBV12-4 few CASSFSSGPAYEQYF TGTGCCAGCAGTTTCAGCAGTGGACCTGCCTACGAGCAGTACTTC
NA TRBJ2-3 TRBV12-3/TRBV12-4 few CASSLPDRSTDTQYF TGTGCCAGCAGCCTACCTGACAGGAGCACAGATACGCAGTATTTT
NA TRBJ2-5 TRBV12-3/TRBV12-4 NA CASSLGPGVRQETQYF TGTGCCAGCAGTTTAGGACCTGGGGTTCGGCAAGAGACCCAGTACTTC
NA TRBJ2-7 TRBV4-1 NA CASSQVSDGGYEQYF TGCGCCAGCAGCCAAGTGAGCGATGGGGGCTACGAGCAGTACTTC
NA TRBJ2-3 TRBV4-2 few CASSQSPGRGTDTQYF TGTGCCAGCAGCCAATCCCCGGGACGCGGCACAGATACGCAGTATTTT
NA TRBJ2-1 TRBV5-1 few CASSPGAVNEQFF TGCGCCAGCAGCCCCGGGGCAGTTAATGAGCAGTTCTTC
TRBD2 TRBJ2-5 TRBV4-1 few CASSQADGRATGDEQYF TGCGCCAGCAGCCAAGCAGACGGGAGGGCCACTGGGGATGAGCAGTACTTC
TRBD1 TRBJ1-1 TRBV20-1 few CSPYQGAGTEAFF TGCAGTCCGTACCAGGGGGCCGGCACTGAAGCTTTCTTT
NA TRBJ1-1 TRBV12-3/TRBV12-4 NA CASTIRGRHATEAFF TGTGCCAGCACCATTCGGGGCCGTCACGCCACTGAAGCTTTCTTT
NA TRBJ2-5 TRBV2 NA CASRGGVQETQYF TGTGCCAGCAGGGGGGGAGTCCAAGAGACCCAGTACTTC
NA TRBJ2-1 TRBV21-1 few CASSKGGLAGVNEQFF TGTGCCAGCAGCAAAGGGGGACTAGCGGGAGTCAATGAGCAGTTCTTC
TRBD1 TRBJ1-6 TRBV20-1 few CSAPDRGRTHNSPLHF TGCAGTGCACCCGACAGGGGCCGTACGCATAATTCACCCCTCCACTTT
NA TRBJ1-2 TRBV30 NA CVWSAGTANYGYTF TGTGTCTGGAGTGCCGGGACTGCTAACTATGGCTACACCTTC
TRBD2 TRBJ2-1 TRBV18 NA CASSPSTSGGWNEQFF TGTGCCAGCTCACCTTCGACTAGCGGGGGGTGGAATGAGCAGTTCTTC
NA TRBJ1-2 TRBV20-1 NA CSAPSMVIVGYTF TGCAGTGCTCCCTCCATGGTAATAGTCGGCTACACCTTC
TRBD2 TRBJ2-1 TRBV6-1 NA CVSNLAGGSYNEQFF TGTGTCAGCAACTTAGCGGGAGGGTCCTACAATGAGCAGTTCTTC
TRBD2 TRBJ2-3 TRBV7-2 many CASSDGLAGGTDTQYF TGTGCCAGCAGCGATGGACTAGCGGGAGGGACAGATACGCAGTATTTT
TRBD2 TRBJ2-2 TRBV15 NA CATSIQAGGAGELFF TGTGCCACCAGCATCCAAGCGGGGGGGGCCGGGGAGCTGTTTTTT
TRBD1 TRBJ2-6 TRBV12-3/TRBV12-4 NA CASGTGTTTGANVLTF TGTGCCAGCGGGACAGGGACCACCACTGGGGCCAACGTCCTGACTTTC
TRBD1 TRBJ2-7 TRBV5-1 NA CASSWTGADEQYF TGCGCCAGCAGTTGGACAGGCGCAGACGAGCAGTACTTC